A single T cell receptor (beta chain) is shown here with its context. Germline V CDR1 and CDR2: MNHEY, SMNVEV (reference sequence). V was clipped by 3 bases and J by 8 bases; unmatched bases: 8. CDR3 length equals 15 residues. This entry is derived from a study of technical replicates of blood from a few donors. Only in-frame clones appear in the TCRdb table, and some are missing; sequencing was by immunoSEQ multiplex PCR. The sample shows 70,000 or so clones, roughly 98% of them seen only once. The V call is TRBV27, the J call TRBJ2-1; 9 nucleotides line up with TRBD2. The sample taken for sequencing was T cells isolated from PBMCs. The receptor was derived from a human donor in good health. This CDR3 is CASSFSGRGLYEQFF. In DNA, the CDR3 is TGTGCCAGCAGTTTTAGCGGGAGAGGCCTCTATGAGCAGTTCTTC.